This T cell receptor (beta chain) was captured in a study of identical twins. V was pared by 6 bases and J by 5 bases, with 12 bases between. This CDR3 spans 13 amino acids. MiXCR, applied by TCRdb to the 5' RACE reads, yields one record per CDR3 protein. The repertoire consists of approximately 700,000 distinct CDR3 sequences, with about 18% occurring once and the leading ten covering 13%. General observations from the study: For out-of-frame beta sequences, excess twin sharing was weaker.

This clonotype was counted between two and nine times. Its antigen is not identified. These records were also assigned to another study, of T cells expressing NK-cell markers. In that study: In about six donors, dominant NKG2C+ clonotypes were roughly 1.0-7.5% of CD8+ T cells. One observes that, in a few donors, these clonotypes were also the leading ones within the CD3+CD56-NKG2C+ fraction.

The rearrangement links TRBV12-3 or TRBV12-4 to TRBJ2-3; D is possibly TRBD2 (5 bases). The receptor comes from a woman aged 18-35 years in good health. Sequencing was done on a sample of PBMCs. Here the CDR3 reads CASRGAGVDTQYF. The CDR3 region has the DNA TGTGCCAGCAGAGGCGCCGGGGTAGATACGCAGTATTTT.